This T cell receptor beta chain was captured in a study of blood T cell repertoires in COVID-19. The CDR3 loop spans 15 amino acids. J lost 2 bases, V lost 4 bases, and 6 bases had no gene match. Germline loops: CDR1 MNHEY, CDR2 SVGAGI. Repertoires were generated with immunoSEQ multiplex PCR, while TCRdb's copy carries only in-frame clones and drops some. The data show 60,000 to 80,000 clones, with more than 80% seen just once and about 3.8% held by the top ten. Enrollees, roughly 18 to 95 years old, lived in 20 to 25 US areas. The source material was PBMCs or T cells enriched from blood (not recorded which). This sequence originates from a woman aged 40 to 50 with acute COVID-19. This chain uses TRBV6-5 with TRBJ2-3; TRBD1 matches 7 bases. The CDR3, as DNA: TGTGCCAGCAGTTCTTTGGGACAGAACACAGATACGCAGTATTTT. As protein: CASSSLGQNTDTQYF.